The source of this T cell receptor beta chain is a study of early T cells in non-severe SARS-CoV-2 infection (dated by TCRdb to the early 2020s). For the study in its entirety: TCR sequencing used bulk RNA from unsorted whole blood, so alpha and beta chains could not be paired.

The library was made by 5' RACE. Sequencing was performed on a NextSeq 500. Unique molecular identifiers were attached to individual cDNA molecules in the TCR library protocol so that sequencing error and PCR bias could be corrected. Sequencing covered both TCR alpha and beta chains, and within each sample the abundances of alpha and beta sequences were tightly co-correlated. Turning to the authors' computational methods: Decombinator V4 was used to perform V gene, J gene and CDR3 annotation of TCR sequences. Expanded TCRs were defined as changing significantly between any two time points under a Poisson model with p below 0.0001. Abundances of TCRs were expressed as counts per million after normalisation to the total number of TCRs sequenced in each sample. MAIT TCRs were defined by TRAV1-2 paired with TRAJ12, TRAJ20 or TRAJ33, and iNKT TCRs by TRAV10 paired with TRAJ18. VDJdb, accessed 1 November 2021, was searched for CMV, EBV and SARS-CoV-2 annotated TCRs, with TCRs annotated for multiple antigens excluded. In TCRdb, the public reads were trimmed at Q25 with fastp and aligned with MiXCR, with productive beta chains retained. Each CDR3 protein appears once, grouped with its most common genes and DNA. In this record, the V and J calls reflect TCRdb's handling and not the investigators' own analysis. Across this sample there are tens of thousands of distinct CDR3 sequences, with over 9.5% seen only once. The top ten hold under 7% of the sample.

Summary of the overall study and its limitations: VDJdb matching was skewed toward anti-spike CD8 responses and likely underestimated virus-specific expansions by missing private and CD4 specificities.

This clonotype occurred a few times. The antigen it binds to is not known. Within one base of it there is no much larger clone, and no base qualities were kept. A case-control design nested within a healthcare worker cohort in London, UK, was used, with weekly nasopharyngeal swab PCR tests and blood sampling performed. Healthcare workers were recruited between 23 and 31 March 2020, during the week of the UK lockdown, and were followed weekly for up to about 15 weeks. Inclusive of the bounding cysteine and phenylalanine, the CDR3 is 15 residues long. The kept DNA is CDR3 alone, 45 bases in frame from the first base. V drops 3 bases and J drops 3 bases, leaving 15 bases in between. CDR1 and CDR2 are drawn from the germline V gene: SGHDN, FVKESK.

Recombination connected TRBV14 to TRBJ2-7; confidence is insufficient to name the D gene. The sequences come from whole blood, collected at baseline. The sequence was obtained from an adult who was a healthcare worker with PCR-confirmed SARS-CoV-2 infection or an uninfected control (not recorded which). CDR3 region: CASSHRGREHYEQYF. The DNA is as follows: TGTGCCAGCAGCCACCGCGGAAGAGAGCACTACGAGCAGTACTTC.